Described below is a single TCR beta chain sequence and its context. Its target is not known. This entry comes from a study of spatial heterogeneity in lung cancer. Findings and caveats of the study: Among blood samples, ubiquitous expanded tumor TCRs appeared more at resection than at follow-up.

TCRdb itself ran the 5' RACE reads through MiXCR, one entry per CDR3 protein. The sample lists tens of thousands of distinct CDR3 sequences, about a fifth occurring once. Per the germline V gene, CDR1 is ENHRY and CDR2 is SYGVKD. Trimming took off 3 bases at V and 0 bases at J, with 9 bases between the two ends. The CDR3 totals 15 residues. The time point was: sample taken at primary tumor resection. Whole RNA from tumor, nontumor lung or frozen PBMC was sequenced unsorted. Untreated early-stage non-small cell lung cancer patients, 65 to 90 in total, were the donors. The TCR sequence derives from a male donor with early-stage non-small cell lung cancer. This rearrangement joins TRBV10-3 to TRBJ1-3; D is unclear. Sequencing was performed on PBMCs, taken at surgery. DNA for the CDR3: TGTGCCATCAGTGAATCCAGGAGCTCTGGAAACACCATATATTTT. Translated, it gives CAISESRSSGNTIYF.